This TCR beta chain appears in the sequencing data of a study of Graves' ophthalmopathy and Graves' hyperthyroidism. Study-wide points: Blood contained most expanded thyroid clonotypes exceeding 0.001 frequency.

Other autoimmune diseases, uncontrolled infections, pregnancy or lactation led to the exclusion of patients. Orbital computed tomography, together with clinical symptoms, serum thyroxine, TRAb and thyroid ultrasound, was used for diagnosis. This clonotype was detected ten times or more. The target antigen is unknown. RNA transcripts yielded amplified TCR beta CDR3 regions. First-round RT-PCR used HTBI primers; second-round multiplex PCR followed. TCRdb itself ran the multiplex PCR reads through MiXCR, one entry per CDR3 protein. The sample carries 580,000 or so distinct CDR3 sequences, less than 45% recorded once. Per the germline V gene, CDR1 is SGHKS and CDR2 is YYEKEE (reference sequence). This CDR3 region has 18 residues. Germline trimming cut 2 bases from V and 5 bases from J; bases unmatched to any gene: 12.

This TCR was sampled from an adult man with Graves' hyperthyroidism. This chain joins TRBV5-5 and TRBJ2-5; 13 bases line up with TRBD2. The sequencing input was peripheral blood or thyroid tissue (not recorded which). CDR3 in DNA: TGTGCCAGCAGCTTAGGACTAGCGGGAGTACAGGGCTTTGAGACCCAGTACTTC. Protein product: CASSLGLAGVQGFETQYF.